The T cell receptor beta chain under discussion was sequenced for a study of regulatory T cells in long-lasting Graves disease (dated by TCRdb to the early 2020s). With regard to the full study: Patients with newly diagnosed Graves' disease had been on antithyroid drugs for under 3 months. Persistent Graves' disease patients were compared with newly diagnosed Graves' disease patients by peripheral blood TCR sequencing and RNA sequencing. A total of some 33 samples were covered by TCR sequencing, comprising approximately 13 persistent and 20 or so newly diagnosed Graves' disease patients. The study was conducted in China and was registered as a clinical trial.

What the authors observed across the whole study: As a limitation, the authors acknowledged that the small sample size may reduce accuracy. A larger number of public clonotypes was shared among persistent patients (fewer than 3,000) than among newly diagnosed patients (approximately 1,000). Persistent disease showed preferential use of TRBV28, TRBJ1-2 and TRBJ2-5, whereas newly diagnosed disease favored TRBV20-1 and TRBJ2-1. Compared with newly diagnosed patients, patients with persistent Graves' disease had lower TCR Shannon entropy and fewer highly expanded clones, which suggests clonal expansion. Only the TCR beta chain was sequenced and analyzed. The study examined only peripheral blood because the primary lesion, thyroid tissue, could not be accessed.

This clonotype was picked up a small number of times. What this receptor recognizes is not known. Base qualities were left out, and no much larger clone turns up one base away. The time point tag for this specimen amounts to: newly diagnosed GD, antithyroid drugs for less than 3 months. For both TCR sequencing and RNA sequencing, RNA was extracted from PBMCs using TRIzol. The diagnosis of Graves' disease followed American Thyroid Association guidelines. Patients for the study were recruited at an endocrinology department in Xi'an, China. Each patient gave approximately 8.8 milliliters of peripheral blood, collected in an EDTA anticoagulant tube. Ficoll Paque Plus density gradient separation was used to isolate PBMCs, and no further T cell sorting was performed. An Agilent 2100 Bioanalyzer and agarose gel were used to check RNA quality, while a NanoDrop 2000 measured RNA concentration. Preparation of the library involved multiplex PCR. Data came from an Illumina HiSeq 4000. CDR3 regions were amplified by Arm-PCR with iRepertoire HTBI primers to construct TCR beta libraries. PCR products were gel purified before sequencing. On the authors' methods: A total of some 60 TRBV and 14 TRBJ segments were identified across samples and were used for gene usage analysis of CDR3 amino acid clonotypes. Filtered high-quality paired reads were merged into contigs using COPE and FqMerger. BLAST was used to align contigs to the IMGT TRBV, TRBD and TRBJ reference genes, and CDR3 was defined following IMGT. Clonotypes above 0.1% frequency were classified as highly expanded clones. Repertoire diversity was measured by Shannon entropy, and V-J evenness by the Gini coefficient. Clonotypes shared by more than one individual were considered public. TCRdb took the public reads, trimmed them with fastp at Q25, ran MiXCR for clone calling and kept in-frame beta chains. Each entry merges the rows of one CDR3 protein and shows their most common DNA and genes. The V and J calls reflect TCRdb's pipeline rather than the authors' work. This sample comprises around 400,000 distinct CDR3 sequences, roughly 15% of them detected only once. In total, the top ten clones hold about 20% of the sample.

The CDR3, cysteine through phenylalanine, is 16 amino acids long. The only DNA kept is the CDR3, 48 bases in frame from the first base. The germline V gene specifies MGHDK as CDR1 and SYGVNS as CDR2. After removal of 5 bases from V and 5 bases from J, the junction retains 13 bases not matched to a gene. This chain joins TRBV25-1 to TRBJ2-3, with TRBD1 matching 7 junction bases. The sample was peripheral blood mononuclear cells (PBMCs), taken at new diagnosis, from a patient treated with antithyroid drugs. The clonotype comes from a female donor with Graves disease. The nucleotide sequence is given as TGTGCCAGCAGTAAACTCCCACAGGGGCCTCGAGATACGCAGTATTTT. The encoded protein is CASSKLPQGPRDTQYF.